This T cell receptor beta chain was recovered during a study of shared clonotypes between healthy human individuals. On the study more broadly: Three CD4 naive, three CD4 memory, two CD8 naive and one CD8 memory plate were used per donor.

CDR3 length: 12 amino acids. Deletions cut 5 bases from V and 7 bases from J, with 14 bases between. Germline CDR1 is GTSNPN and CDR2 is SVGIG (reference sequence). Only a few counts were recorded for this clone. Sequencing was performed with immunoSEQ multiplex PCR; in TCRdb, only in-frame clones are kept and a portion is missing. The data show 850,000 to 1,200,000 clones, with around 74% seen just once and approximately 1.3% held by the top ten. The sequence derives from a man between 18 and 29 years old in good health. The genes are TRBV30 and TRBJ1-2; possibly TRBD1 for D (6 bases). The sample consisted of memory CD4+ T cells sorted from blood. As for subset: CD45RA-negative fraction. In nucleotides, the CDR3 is TGTGCCTGGGGGGGGGCCTGGGCTGGCTACACCTTC. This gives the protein CAWGGAWAGYTF.